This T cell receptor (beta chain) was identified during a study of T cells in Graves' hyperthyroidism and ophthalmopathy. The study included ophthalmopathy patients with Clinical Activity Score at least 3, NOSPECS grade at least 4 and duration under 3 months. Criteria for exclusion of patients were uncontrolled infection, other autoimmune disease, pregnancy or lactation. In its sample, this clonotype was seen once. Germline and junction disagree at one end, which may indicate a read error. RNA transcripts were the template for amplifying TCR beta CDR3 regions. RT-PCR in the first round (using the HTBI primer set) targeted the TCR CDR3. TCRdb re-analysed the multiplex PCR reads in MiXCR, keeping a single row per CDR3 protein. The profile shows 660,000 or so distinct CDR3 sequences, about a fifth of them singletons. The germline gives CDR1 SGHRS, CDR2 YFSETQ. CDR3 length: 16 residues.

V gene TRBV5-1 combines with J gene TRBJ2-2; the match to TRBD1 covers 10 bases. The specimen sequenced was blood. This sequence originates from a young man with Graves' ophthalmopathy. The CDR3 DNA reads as TGCGCCAGCAGCTGGGGACAGGGGTCGAAGACCGGGGAGCTGTTTTTT. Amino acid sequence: CASSWGQGSKTGELFF.